The TCR beta chain described here comes from a study of T-cell reconstitution after alpha-beta-depleted transplantation in children. This clonotype was found many times. Preparation of the TCRbeta library was carried out with unique molecular identifiers. TCRdb called the PCR reads again in MiXCR, with one record for every CDR3 protein. The sample yields 170,000 or so distinct CDR3 sequences, 6% to 7% seen once. This sample comprised PBMCs from the stem cell graft donor, obtained from the stem cell graft. This TCR derives from a human donor who donated a stem cell graft to a child with Wiskott-Aldrich syndrome.

As DNA, the CDR3 is TGTGCCAGCAGCCACTGGGGCAGGGAAACTGAAGCTTTCTTT. Protein: CASSHWGRETEAFF. The chain uses TRBV3-1 and TRBJ1-1; a possible D gene is TRBD1 (5 bases). The CDR3 totals 14 residues. CDR1 and CDR2 from the germline V gene are LGHDT and YNNKEL (reference sequence). V was shortened by 3 bases and J by 5 bases, with 13 bases between the two germline ends.